The 16 T cell receptor beta chains listed next were all sequenced from one sample in a study of T-cell memory formation after mild COVID-19. Using its own MiXCR run on the 5' RACE reads, TCRdb lists one record per CDR3 protein. The sample carries under 200,000 distinct CDR3 sequences, 31% recorded once. The sequencing input was PBMCs or a T cell subset sorted from them (not recorded which). Receptor source: an adult woman who had mild COVID-19 (a few samples of this study predate the infection). Cell type and time point are not known.

The J gene is TRBJ2-3, the V gene TRBV7-3; TRBD2 might be the D (5 bases). Trimming stripped 3 bases from V and 6 bases from J, with 10 bases between. Germline assignment: CDR1 SGHTA and CDR2 FQGTGA. The CDR3 is 13 residues long. The CDR3 is CASSFLRGDTQYF. The CDR3 DNA follows: TGTGCCAGCAGCTTTCTCCGAGGGGATACGCAGTATTTT.

This clonotype was recorded a few times. J is TRBJ2-1 and V is TRBV5-1, with a possible D match to TRBD2 (6 bases). Germline CDR1 SGHRS, CDR2 YFSETQ. The length of the CDR3 is 19 residues. V was clipped by 0 bases and J by 5 bases, with 24 bases between them. In DNA, the CDR3 is TGCGCCAGCAGCTTGGTGGCGGGACTTTTTGCTAACGGCCACAATGAGCAGTTCTTC. This sequence encodes CASSLVAGLFANGHNEQFF.

The gene calls are TRBV11-1 and TRBJ2-1, with no clear D. The CDR3 loop spans 12 amino acids. V dropped 3 bases and J dropped 8 bases, with 8 bases sitting between them. Germline loops: CDR1 SGHAT, CDR2 FQDESV (reference sequence). In DNA form, the CDR3 reads TGTGCCAGCAGCTTTAGTTGGGATGAGCAGTTCTTC. Translating gives CASSFSWDEQFF.

This clonotype appeared a few times. V is TRBV9 and J is TRBJ1-5, with 8 bases matching TRBD1. Germline V lookup: CDR1 SGDLS, CDR2 YYNGEE. V lost 4 bases, J lost 4 bases, and 10 bases stayed unmatched. The CDR3 length is 16 residues. The CDR3 loop is CASSTGTGLWNQPQHF. In DNA, the CDR3 is TGTGCCAGCAGCACCGGGACAGGCCTATGGAATCAGCCCCAGCATTTT.

The rearrangement links TRBV5-1 to TRBJ2-3, with D perhaps TRBD1 or TRBD2 (5 bases each). The CDR3 is 14 amino acids. Trimming removed 4 bases from V and 4 bases from J, with 13 bases in between. CDR1 and CDR2 (germline): SGHRS, YFSETQ. The CDR3 coding sequence is TGCGCCAGCAGCGGGGGAAGGGGCGCAGATACGCAGTATTTT. It specifies CASSGGRGADTQYF.

The chain joins TRBV4-1 to TRBJ1-5; no clear D gene. CDR1 is MGHRA and CDR2 is YSYEKL in the germline V gene. The V and J ends lost 1 base and 4 bases respectively, with 11 bases between them. The CDR3 sequence is 15 residues long. The chain's CDR3 is CASSQVLQKNQPQHF. The CDR3 region has the DNA TGCGCCAGCAGCCAAGTATTACAGAAAAATCAGCCCCAGCATTTT.

The CDR3 region is CASSYSMAGNQPQHF. The CDR3 DNA reads TGTGCCAGCAGTTACTCGATGGCGGGGAATCAGCCCCAGCATTTT. The chain carries TRBV6-5 and TRBJ1-5; no clear D gene. V lost 0 bases, J lost 4 bases, and 10 bases lay in between. CDR1 MNHEY and CDR2 SVGAGI come from the germline V gene. The CDR3 extends over 15 amino acids.

J is TRBJ1-5 and V is TRBV20-1, with TRBD1 matching over 9 bases. CDR3 length: 14 residues. Trimming removed 3 bases from V and 5 bases from J; junction bases left unmatched: 5. Germline CDR1 and CDR2: DFQATT and SNEGSKA (reference sequence). The CDR3 sequence: CSASVTGGYQPQHF. DNA for the CDR3: TGCAGTGCTAGTGTGACAGGGGGTTATCAGCCCCAGCATTTT.

This sequence joins TRBV4-1 and TRBJ2-1, with D perhaps TRBD1 or TRBD2 (6 bases each). The germline V and J ends were trimmed by 3 bases and 3 bases, with 15 bases remaining between them. The length of the CDR3 is 16 residues. Germline CDR1 and CDR2: MGHRA and YSYEKL. CDR3 DNA sequence: TGCGCCAGCAGCCAGGTCACGGGGGCTTTCTACAATGAGCAGTTCTTC. This translates into CASSQVTGAFYNEQFF.

This rearrangement joins TRBV7-9 to TRBJ2-2; 8 positions agree with TRBD1. This CDR3 is 16 amino acids long. Germline V gene sequence: CDR1 SEHNR, CDR2 FQNEAQ (reference sequence). J lost 0 bases, V lost 5 bases, and 5 bases had no gene match. The CDR3 region is CASSRQGAPNTGELFF. In nucleotides, the CDR3 is TGTGCCAGCAGCCGTCAGGGGGCACCGAACACCGGGGAGCTGTTTTTT.

This clonotype showed up just a few times. The chain is built from TRBV7-9 and TRBJ2-7, with 10 nucleotides matching TRBD1. Germline CDR1 reads SEHNR; CDR2 reads FQNEAQ (reference sequence). The CDR3 runs to 15 residues. Germline trimming cut 4 bases from V and 2 bases from J; bases unmatched to any gene: 5. The CDR3 coding sequence is TGTGCCAGCAGCTCCGGGACAGGGGATACCTACGAGCAGTACTTC. Its protein is CASSSGTGDTYEQYF.

Ten or more counts support this clonotype. The chain combines TRBV2 with TRBJ2-3; D is unresolved. Germline V gene sequence: CDR1 SNHLY, CDR2 FYNNEI. The V end was cut by 3 bases, the J end by 4 bases, with 2 bases between. The CDR3 extends over 11 amino acids. DNA of the CDR3: TGTGCCAGCAGTGAGGCAGATACGCAGTATTTT. Translating gives CASSEADTQYF. The full variable domain, rest sourced from reference TRBV2 and TRBJ2-3, is EPEVTQTPSHQVTQMGQEVILRCVPISNHLYFYWYRQILGQKVEFLVSFYNNEISEKSEIFDDQFSVERPDGSNFTLKIRSTKLEDSAMYFCASSEADTQYFGPGTRLTVL.

The rearrangement uses TRBV4-3 and TRBJ2-1; D is perhaps TRBD2 (6 bases). V was shortened by 0 bases and J by 4 bases, with 13 bases between the two germline ends. Looked up from germline, CDR1 is LGHNA and CDR2 is YSLEER. The CDR3 length is 16 residues. Here the CDR3 reads CASSQDRREGYNEQFF. DNA for the CDR3: TGCGCCAGCAGCCAAGATCGGCGGGAAGGGTACAATGAGCAGTTCTTC.

The rearrangement links TRBV29-1 to TRBJ2-7; TRBD2 matches at 11 bases. CDR3 length equals 11 residues. Germline loops: CDR1 SQVTM, CDR2 ANQGSEA. V shed 1 base and J 13 bases; nucleotides not matched to a gene: 3. The CDR3 is CSVEVAGGVYF. As DNA, the CDR3 is TGCAGCGTTGAAGTAGCGGGAGGGGTTTACTTC.

This clonotype was counted only a few times. The chain uses TRBV12-3 or TRBV12-4 and TRBJ2-1; 14 bases fit TRBD2. The CDR3 has 14 residues. J gave up 6 bases and V 7 bases, and 2 bases lay outside the gene matches. The CDR3 region is CASTTSGGANEQFF. In DNA, the CDR3 is TGTGCCAGCACGACTAGCGGGGGGGCCAATGAGCAGTTCTTC.

Only a few counts were recorded for this clonotype. Germline is not matched at one junction end, which may reflect a read error. The V call is TRBV11-2, the J call TRBJ2-1; the D is unclear. The CDR3 contains 14 residues. CDR1 is SGHAT, CDR2 FQNNGV, per germline. The CDR3 is CASSVEVVSNEQFF. The CDR3 bases are TGTGCCAGCAGCGTAGAGGTGGTTAGCAATGAGCAGTTCTTC.